This TCR beta chain was captured in a study of post-analysis software for immune sequencing data. General study points: There were five or six TRBV segments more frequent in patients than controls, and TRBV5-6, TRBV5-1 and TRBV20-1 were among them.

Each TCR beta cDNA library carried unique molecular identifiers. TCRdb passed the PCR reads through MiXCR, listing each CDR3 protein once. The sample has 400,000 to 500,000 distinct CDR3 sequences; about 39% are singletons. The ends lost 10 bases at V and 4 bases at J; junction bases unmatched: 11. CDR1 ENHRY and CDR2 SYGVKD come from the germline V gene. The CDR3 has 15 amino acids. A note on this clonotype: Its antigen is not known.

The chain employs TRBV10-3 and TRBJ2-1; 9 positions match TRBD1. The TCR originated in a girl aged 2 to 9 with multiple sclerosis. The sequenced material came from blood. As DNA, the CDR3 is TGTGCCAAGCCCAAGGGGACAGGGAATTACAATGAGCAGTTCTTC. This gives the protein CAKPKGTGNYNEQFF.